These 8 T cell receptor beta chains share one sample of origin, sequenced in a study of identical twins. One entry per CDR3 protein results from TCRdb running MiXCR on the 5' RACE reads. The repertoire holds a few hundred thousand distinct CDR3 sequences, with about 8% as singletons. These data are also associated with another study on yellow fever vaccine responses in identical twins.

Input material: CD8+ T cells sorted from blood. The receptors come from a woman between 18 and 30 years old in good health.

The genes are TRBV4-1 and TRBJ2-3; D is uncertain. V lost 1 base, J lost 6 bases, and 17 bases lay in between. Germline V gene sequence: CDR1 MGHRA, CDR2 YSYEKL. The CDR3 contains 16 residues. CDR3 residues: CASSQGWVGQADTQYF. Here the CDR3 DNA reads TGCGCCAGCAGCCAAGGATGGGTGGGCCAAGCGGATACGCAGTATTTT.

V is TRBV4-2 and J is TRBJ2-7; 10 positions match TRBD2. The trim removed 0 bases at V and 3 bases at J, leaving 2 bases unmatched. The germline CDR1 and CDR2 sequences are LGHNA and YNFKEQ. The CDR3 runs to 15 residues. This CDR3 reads CASSQESSGGYEQYF. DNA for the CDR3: TGTGCCAGCAGCCAAGAGTCTAGCGGGGGCTACGAGCAGTACTTC.

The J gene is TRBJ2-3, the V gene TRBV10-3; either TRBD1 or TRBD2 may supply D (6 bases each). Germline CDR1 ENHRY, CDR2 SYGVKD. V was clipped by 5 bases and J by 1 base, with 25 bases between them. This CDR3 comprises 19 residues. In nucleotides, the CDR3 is TGTGCCATCAGTCCGGTTCTAGGGGGGCCTTTCGTCCGCACAGATACGCAGTATTTT. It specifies CAISPVLGGPFVRTDTQYF.

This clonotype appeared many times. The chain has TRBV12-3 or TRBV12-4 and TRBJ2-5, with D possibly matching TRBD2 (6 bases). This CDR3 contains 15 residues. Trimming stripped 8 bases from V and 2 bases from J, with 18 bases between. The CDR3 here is CASAWGTGGQETQYF. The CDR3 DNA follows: TGTGCCAGCGCCTGGGGTACCGGGGGACAAGAGACCCAGTACTTC.

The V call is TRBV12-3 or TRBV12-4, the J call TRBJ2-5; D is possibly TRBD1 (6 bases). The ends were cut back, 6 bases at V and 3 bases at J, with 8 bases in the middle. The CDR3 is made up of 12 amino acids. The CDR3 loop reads CASSYREETQYF. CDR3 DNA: TGTGCCAGCAGCTACAGGGAAGAGACCCAGTACTTC.

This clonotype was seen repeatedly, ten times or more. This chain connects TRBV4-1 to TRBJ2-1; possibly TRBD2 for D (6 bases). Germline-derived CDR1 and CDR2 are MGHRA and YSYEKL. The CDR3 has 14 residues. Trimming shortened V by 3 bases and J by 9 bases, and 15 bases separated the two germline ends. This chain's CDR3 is CASSHRGGGIEQFF. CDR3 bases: TGCGCCAGCAGCCACCGGGGTGGGGGGATTGAGCAGTTCTTC.

CDR3 sequence: CASSDGLAGGETQYF. CDR3 DNA: TGTGCCAGTAGTGACGGACTAGCGGGAGGAGAGACCCAGTACTTC. This chain links TRBV19 with TRBJ2-5, with 14 bases lining up with TRBD2. There are 15 residues in the CDR3. Germline-derived CDR1 and CDR2 are LNHDA and SQIVND (reference sequence). J lost 4 bases, V lost 5 bases, and 3 bases had no gene match.

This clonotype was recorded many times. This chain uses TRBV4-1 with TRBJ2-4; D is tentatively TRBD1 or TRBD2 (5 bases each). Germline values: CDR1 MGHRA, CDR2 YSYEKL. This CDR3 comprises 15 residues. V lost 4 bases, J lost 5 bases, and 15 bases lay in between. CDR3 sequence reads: CASSPLRDGENIQYF. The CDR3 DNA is TGCGCCAGCAGCCCCCTCCGGGACGGTGAAAACATTCAGTACTTC.